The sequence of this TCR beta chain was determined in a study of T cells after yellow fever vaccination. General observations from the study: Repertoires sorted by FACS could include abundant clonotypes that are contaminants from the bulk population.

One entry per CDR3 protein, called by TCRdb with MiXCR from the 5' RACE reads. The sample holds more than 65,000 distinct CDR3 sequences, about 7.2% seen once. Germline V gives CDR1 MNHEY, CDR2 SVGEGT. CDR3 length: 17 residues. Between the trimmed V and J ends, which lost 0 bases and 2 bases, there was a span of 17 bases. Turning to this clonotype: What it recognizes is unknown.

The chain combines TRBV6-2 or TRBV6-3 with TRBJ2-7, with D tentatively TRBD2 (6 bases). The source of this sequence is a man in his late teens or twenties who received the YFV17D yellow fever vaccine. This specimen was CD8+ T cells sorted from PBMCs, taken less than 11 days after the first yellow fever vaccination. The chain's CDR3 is CASSYSTTGTGAYEQYV. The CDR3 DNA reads TGTGCCAGCAGTTACTCGACCACGGGGACGGGGGCCTACGAGCAGTACGTC.